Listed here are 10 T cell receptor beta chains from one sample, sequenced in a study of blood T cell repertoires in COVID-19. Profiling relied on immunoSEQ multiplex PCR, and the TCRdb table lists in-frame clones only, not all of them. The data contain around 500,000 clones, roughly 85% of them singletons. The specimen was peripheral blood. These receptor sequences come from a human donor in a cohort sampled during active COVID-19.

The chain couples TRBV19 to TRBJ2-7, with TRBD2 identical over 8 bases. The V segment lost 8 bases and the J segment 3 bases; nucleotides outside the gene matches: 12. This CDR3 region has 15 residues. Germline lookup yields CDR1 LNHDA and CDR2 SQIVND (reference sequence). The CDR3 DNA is TGTGCCAGTCGCCCGGGGGGGGACTTTCGCTACGAGCAGTACTTC. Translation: CASRPGGDFRYEQYF.

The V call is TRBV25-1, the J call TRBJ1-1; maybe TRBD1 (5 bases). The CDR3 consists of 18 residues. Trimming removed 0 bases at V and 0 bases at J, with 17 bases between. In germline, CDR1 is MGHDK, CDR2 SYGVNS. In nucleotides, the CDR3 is TGTGCCAGCAGTGAATATCTAGGGGATGGAGCCATGAACACTGAAGCTTTCTTT. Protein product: CASSEYLGDGAMNTEAFF.

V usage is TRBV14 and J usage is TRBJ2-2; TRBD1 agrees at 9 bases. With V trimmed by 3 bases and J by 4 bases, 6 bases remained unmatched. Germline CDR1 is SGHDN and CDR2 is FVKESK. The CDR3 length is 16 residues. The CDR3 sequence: CASSHMTGGGTGELFF. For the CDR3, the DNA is TGTGCCAGCAGCCATATGACAGGGGGAGGCACCGGGGAGCTGTTTTTT.

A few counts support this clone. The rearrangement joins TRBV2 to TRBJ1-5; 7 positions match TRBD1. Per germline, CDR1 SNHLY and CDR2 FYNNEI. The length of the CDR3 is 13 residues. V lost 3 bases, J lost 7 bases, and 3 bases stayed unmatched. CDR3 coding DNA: TGTGCCAGCAGTGAGACAGGGTACCAGCCCCAGCATTTT. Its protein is CASSETGYQPQHF.

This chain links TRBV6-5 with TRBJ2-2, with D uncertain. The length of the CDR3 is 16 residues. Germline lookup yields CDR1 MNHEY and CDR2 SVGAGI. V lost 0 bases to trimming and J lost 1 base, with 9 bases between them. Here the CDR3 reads CASSYSSRRNTGELFF. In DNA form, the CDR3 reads TGTGCCAGCAGTTACTCTAGTCGTAGGAACACCGGGGAGCTGTTTTTT.

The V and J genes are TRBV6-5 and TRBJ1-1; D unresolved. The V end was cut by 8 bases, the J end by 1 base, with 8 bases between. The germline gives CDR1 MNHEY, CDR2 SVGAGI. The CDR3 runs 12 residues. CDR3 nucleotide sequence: TGTGCCAGCTTAACAGCGAACACTGAAGCTTTCTTT. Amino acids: CASLTANTEAFF.

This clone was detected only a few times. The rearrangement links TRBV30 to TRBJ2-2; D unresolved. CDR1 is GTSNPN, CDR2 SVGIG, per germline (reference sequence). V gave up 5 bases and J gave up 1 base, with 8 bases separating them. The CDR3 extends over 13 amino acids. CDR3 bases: TGTGCCTGGCAACGAGGGAACACCGGGGAGCTGTTTTTT. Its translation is CAWQRGNTGELFF.

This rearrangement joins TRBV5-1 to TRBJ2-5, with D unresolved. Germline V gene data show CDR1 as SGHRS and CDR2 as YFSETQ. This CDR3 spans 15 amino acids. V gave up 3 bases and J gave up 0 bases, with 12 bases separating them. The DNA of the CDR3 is TGCGCCAGCAGCTCCGGCCGGGTGAACCAAGAGACCCAGTACTTC. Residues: CASSSGRVNQETQYF.

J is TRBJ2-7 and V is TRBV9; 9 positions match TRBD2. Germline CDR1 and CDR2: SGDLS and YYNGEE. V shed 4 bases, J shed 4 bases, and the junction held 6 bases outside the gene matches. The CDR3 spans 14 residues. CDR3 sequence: CASSLAGNGYEQYF. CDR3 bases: TGTGCCAGCAGCCTAGCGGGGAATGGATACGAGCAGTACTTC.

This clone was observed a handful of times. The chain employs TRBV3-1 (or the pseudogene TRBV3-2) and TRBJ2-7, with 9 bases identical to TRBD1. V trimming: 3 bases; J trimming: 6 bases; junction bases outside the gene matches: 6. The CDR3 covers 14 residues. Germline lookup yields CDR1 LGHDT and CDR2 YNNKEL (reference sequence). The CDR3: CASSQGDRAGEQYF. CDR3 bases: TGTGCCAGCAGCCAGGGGGACAGGGCAGGCGAGCAGTACTTC.